Following are 2 T cell receptor beta chains from one sample sequenced in a study of read filtering for tumor transcriptome and immune sequencing. This library used approximately 370 ng RNA and molecular barcoded adaptors spanning alpha/delta and beta/gamma chains. TCRdb processed the reads anew with MiXCR; each CDR3 protein has one entry. The repertoire includes 57,000 or so distinct CDR3 sequences, approximately 20% of them detected once, and around 15% sits in the top ten. The specimen was a population of CD138-negative cells sorted from bone marrow. These receptors were collected from a donor at least 40 years old with multiple myeloma.

This clonotype was seen repeatedly, ten times or more. The V gene is TRBV12-3 or TRBV12-4, the J gene TRBJ2-2; TRBD1 matches 7 bases. This CDR3 has 12 amino acids. V shed 6 bases and J 6 bases; nucleotides not matched to a gene: 1. The CDR3 region is CASRGTAGELFF. The CDR3 nucleotides read TGTGCCAGCAGGGGGACAGCCGGGGAGCTGTTTTTT.

This clonotype was detected ten times or more. This sequence joins TRBV20-1 and TRBJ2-3; 12 positions match TRBD2. Germline V gives CDR1 DFQATT, CDR2 SNEGSKA (reference sequence). This CDR3 is 16 amino acids long. V lost 0 bases, J lost 3 bases, and 4 bases stayed unmatched. CDR3: CSARDAGLAGTDTQYF. The DNA for the CDR3 is TGCAGTGCTAGAGACGCCGGACTAGCGGGAACAGATACGCAGTATTTT.